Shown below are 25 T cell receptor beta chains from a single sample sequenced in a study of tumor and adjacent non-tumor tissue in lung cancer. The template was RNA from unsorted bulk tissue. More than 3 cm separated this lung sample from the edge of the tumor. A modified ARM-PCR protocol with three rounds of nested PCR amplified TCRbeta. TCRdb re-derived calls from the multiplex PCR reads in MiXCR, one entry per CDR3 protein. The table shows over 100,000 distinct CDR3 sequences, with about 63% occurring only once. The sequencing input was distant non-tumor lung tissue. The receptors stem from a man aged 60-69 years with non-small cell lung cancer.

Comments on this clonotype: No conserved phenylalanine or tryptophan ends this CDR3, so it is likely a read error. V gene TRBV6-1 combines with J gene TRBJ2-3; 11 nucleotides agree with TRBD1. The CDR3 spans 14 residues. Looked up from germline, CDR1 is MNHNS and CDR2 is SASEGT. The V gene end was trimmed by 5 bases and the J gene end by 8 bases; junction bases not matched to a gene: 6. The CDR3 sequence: CASSTGQGVFTQYL. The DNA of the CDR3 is TGTGCCAGCAGTACGGGACAGGGGGTTTTTACGCAGTATCTT.

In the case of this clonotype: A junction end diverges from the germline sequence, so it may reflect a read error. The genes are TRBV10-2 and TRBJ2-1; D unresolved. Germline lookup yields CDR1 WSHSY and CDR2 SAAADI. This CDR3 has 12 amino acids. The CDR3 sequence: CASSLALYERFF. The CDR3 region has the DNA TGCGCCAGCAGTCTGGCCCTATATGAGCGGTTCTTC.

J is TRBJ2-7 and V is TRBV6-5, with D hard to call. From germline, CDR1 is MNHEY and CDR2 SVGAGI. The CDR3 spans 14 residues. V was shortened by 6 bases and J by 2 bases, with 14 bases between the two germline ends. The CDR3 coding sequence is TGTGCCAGCAGAAAACGTGGTGGAACCTACGAGCAGTACTTC. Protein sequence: CASRKRGGTYEQYF.

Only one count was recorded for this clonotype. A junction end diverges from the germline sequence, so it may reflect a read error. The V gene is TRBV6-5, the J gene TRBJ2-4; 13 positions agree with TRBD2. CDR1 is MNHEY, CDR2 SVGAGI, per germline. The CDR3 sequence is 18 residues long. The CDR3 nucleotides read TGCGCCAGCAGTCAGACTAGCGGGAGGCGGATGGGCAAAAGCATTCAGTACTTC. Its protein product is CASSQTSGRRMGKSIQYF.

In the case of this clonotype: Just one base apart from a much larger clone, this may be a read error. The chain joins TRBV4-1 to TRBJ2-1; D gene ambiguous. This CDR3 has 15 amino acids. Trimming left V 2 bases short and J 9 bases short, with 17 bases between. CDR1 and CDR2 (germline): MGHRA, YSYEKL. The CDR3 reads CASSQYTQARGEQFF. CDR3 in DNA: TGCGCCAGCAGCCAATACACTCAAGCGCGCGGTGAGCAGTTCTTC.

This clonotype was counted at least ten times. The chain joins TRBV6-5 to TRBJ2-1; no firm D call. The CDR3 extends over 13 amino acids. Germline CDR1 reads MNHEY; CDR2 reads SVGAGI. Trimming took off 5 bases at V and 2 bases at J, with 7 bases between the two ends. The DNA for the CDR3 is TGTGCCAGCAGTCTCTTCCCCTACAATGAGCAGTTCTTC. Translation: CASSLFPYNEQFF.

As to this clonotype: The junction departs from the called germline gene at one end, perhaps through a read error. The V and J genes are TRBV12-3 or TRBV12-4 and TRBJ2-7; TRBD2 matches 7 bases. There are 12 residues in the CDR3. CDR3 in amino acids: CANMGGSYEQYF. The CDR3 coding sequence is TGCGCCAACATGGGGGGGAGCTACGAGCAGTACTTC.

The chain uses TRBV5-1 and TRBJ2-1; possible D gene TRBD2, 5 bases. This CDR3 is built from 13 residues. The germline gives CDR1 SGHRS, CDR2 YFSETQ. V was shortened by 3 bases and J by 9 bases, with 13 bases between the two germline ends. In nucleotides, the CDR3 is TGCGCCAGCAGCTCCGACGGGGTGGGTGAGCAGTTCTTC. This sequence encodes CASSSDGVGEQFF.

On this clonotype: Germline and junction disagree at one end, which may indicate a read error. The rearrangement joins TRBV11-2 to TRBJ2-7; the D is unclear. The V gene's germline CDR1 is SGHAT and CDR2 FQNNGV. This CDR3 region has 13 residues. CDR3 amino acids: CANSLTLIYEQYF. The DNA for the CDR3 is TGTGCCAACAGCTTAACCCTCATCTACGAGCAGTACTTC. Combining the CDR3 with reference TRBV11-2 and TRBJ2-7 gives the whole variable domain EAGVAQSPRYKIIEKRQSVAFWCNPISGHATLYWYQQILGQGPKLLIQFQNNGVVDDSQLPKDRFSAERLKGVDSTLKIQPAKLEDSAVYLCANSLTLIYEQYFGPGTRLTVT.

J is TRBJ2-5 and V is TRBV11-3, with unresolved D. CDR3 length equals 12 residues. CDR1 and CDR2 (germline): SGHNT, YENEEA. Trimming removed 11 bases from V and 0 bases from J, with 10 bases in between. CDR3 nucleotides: TGTGCCTGCCGGACGAACCAAGAGACCCAGTACTTC. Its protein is CACRTNQETQYF.

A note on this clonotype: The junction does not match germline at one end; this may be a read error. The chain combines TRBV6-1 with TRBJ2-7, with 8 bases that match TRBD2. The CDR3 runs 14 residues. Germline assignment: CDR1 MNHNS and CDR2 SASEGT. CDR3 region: CVSSESGGRYEQYF. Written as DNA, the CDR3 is TGTGTCAGCAGTGAATCGGGGGGGCGATACGAGCAGTACTTC.

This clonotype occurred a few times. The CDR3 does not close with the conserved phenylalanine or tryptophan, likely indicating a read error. CDR3 in amino acids: CASSHPTSGTYNEQFL. The CDR3 DNA sequence: TGTGCCAGCAGTCACCCGACTAGCGGCACCTACAATGAGCAGTTCCTC. V gene TRBV28 combines with J gene TRBJ2-1; TRBD2 matches at 9 bases. The CDR3 spans 16 residues. V trimming: 5 bases; J trimming: 2 bases; junction bases outside the gene matches: 7. CDR1 is MDHEN, CDR2 SYDVKM, per germline.

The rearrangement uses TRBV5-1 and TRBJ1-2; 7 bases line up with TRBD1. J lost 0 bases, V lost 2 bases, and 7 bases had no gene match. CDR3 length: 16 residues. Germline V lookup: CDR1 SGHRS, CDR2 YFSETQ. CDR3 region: CASSFYQGGPNYGYTF. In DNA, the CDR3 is TGCGCCAGCAGCTTCTATCAGGGGGGGCCTAACTATGGCTACACCTTC. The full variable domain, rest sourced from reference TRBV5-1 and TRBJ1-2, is KAGVTQTPRYLIKTRGQQVTLSCSPISGHRSVSWYQQTPGQGLQFLFEYFSETQRNKGNFPGRFSGRQFSNSRSEMNVSTLELGDSALYLCASSFYQGGPNYGYTFGSGTRLTVV.

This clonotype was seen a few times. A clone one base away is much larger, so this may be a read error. The CDR3 protein is CANSYSDRPAYEQYF. As DNA, the CDR3 is TGTGCCAACAGTTATTCGGACAGACCCGCCTACGAGCAGTACTTC. The rearrangement uses TRBV12-3 or TRBV12-4 and TRBJ2-7, with D perhaps TRBD1 (6 bases). This CDR3 is built from 15 residues.

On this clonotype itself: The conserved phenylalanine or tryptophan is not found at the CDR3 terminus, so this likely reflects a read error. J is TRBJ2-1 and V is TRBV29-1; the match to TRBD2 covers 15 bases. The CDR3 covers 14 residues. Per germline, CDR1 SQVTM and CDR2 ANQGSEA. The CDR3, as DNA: TGCAACGGGGGACTAGCGGGAGGAGTTAATGAGCAGTTCTTA. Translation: CNGGLAGGVNEQFL.

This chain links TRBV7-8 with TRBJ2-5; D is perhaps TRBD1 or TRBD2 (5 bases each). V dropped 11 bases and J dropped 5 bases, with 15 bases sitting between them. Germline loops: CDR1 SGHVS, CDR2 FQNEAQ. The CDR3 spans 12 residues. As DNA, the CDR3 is TGTGCCGGCCACTCAGGGACGGAGACCCAGTACTTC. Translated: CAGHSGTETQYF.

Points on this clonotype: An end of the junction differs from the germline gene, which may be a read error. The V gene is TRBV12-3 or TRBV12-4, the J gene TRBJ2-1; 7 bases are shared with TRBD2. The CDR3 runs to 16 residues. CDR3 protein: CTSSWEGGSTYNEQFF. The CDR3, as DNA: TGTACCAGCAGTTGGGAGGGCGGGTCCACCTACAATGAGCAGTTCTTC.

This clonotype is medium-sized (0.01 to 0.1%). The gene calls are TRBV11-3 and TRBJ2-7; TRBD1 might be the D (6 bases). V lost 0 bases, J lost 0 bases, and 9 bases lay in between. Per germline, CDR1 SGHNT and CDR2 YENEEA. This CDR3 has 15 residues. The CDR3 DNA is TGTGCCAGCAGCTTAGACGGGACAAGCTCCTACGAGCAGTACTTC. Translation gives CASSLDGTSSYEQYF.

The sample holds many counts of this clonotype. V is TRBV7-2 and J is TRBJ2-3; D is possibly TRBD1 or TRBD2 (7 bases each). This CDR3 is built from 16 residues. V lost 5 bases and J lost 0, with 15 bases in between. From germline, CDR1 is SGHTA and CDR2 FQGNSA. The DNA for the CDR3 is TGTGCCAGCAGCCCTAGACAGGGAGGGAGCACAGATACGCAGTATTTT. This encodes CASSPRQGGSTDTQYF.

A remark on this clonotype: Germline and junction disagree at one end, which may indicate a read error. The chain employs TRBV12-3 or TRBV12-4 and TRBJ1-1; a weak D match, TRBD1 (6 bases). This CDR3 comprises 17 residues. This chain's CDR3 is CTSRRETGYPPNTEAFF. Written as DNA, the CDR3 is TGTACCAGCCGCCGAGAAACAGGGTACCCACCGAACACTGAAGCTTTCTTT.

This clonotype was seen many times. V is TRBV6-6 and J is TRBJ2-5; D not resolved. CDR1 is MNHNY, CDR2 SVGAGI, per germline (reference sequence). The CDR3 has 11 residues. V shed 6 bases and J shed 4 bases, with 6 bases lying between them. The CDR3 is CASSDPETQYF. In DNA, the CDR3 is TGTGCCAGCAGCGACCCAGAGACCCAGTACTTC.

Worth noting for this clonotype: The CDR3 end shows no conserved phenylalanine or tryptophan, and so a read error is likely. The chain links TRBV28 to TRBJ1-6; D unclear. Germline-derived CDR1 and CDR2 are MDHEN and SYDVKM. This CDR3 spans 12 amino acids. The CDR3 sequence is CASSLSVSPLHL. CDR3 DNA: TGTGCCAGTAGTTTATCCGTGTCACCCCTCCACTTG.

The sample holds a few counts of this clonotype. For the CDR3, the DNA is TGTGCCAGCAGTTACTCCGGGGACGGCTATGGCTACACCTTC. It translates to CASSYSGDGYGYTF. This chain connects TRBV6-2 or TRBV6-3 to TRBJ1-2; TRBD1 might be the D (5 bases). Germline V gene lookup returns CDR1 MNHEY and CDR2 SVGEGT. The CDR3 consists of 14 residues. V was cut by 0 bases and J by 4 bases, with 9 bases left in between.

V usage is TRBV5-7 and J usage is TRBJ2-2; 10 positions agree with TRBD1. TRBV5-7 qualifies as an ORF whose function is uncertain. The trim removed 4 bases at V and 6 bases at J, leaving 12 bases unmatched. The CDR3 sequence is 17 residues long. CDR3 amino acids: CASSLILDRGLAGELFF. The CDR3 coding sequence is TGTGCCAGCAGCCTCATCCTCGACAGGGGGCTTGCCGGGGAGCTGTTTTTT.

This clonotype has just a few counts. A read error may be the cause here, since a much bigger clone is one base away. The CDR3 is CASSQRPSGPGANALTF. The CDR3 nucleotides are TGCGCCAGCAGCCAACGCCCCTCTGGCCCTGGGGCCAACGCCCTGACTTTC. The V gene is TRBV4-1, the J gene TRBJ2-6, with D possibly TRBD1 on 5 matching bases. The length of the CDR3 is 17 residues. Germline CDR1 and CDR2: MGHRA and YSYEKL.